This T cell receptor beta chain comes out of a study of Ad26.COV2.S vaccination and SARS-CoV-2 variants. Study-wide context: COV1001, an Ad26.COV2.S trial, supplied this vaccine-arm donor. Study conclusions and caveats: Post-vaccination spike-specific CD8+ and CD4+ T cell responses reportedly had substantial breadth.

Germline-derived CDR1 and CDR2 are SGHRS and YFSETQ. CDR3 length equals 14 residues. V gave up 7 bases and J gave up 3 bases; unmatched junction bases: 4. TCRdb keeps only in-frame clones here, not all; method: immunoSEQ multiplex PCR. The sample lists hundreds of thousands of clones; roughly nine tenths were seen once. Points on this clone: Its antigen is undetermined.

The treatment is: about 20 received Ad26.COV2.S at low or high dose, single or two shots; 5 received placebo; per-sample allocation not given. Sampling occurred on day 63 after the first vaccine or placebo injection. An adult donor aged 18-55 years was enrolled in Boston. Sequences were derived from peripheral blood, sampled in a trial of Ad26.COV2.S vaccine versus placebo. The sequence was collected from a person between 18 and 60 years old who received the Ad26.COV2.S COVID-19 vaccine or a placebo. The chain joins TRBV5-1 to TRBJ2-3; TRBD2 aligns across 11 bases. The CDR3 DNA reads as TGCGCCAGCCGCGGGACTAGCGGAACAGATACGCAGTATTTT. Its translation: CASRGTSGTDTQYF.